This TCR beta chain was documented in a study of T cells in Graves' hyperthyroidism and ophthalmopathy. Disease lasting under 3 months, a NOSPECS grade of at least 4, and a Clinical Activity Score of at least 3 were features of the ophthalmopathy patients. It was uncontrolled infection, other autoimmune disease, pregnancy or lactation that excluded patients. The source of the PBMCs was less than 12 ml of fresh peripheral blood. This clonotype showed up many times. This CDR3 is 11 amino acids long. Trimming pared 5 bases from V and 8 bases from J, leaving 7 bases between. Germline CDR1 is MDHEN and CDR2 is SYDVKM. TCR beta CDR3 sequences were amplified from RNA transcripts. The HTBI primer set drove a first-round RT-PCR of the TCR CDR3. TCRdb ran MiXCR on the multiplex PCR reads and lists one entry per CDR3 protein. The sample has 450,000 to 650,000 distinct CDR3 sequences; over 15% are singletons.

The V gene is TRBV28, the J gene TRBJ2-1; D call uncertain. The sequence was collected from a woman between 18 and 29 years old with Graves' ophthalmopathy. The sequenced sample consisted of blood. The CDR3 DNA reads as TGTGCCAGCAGTCCAGAAGATGAGCAGTTCTTC. Amino acids: CASSPEDEQFF.